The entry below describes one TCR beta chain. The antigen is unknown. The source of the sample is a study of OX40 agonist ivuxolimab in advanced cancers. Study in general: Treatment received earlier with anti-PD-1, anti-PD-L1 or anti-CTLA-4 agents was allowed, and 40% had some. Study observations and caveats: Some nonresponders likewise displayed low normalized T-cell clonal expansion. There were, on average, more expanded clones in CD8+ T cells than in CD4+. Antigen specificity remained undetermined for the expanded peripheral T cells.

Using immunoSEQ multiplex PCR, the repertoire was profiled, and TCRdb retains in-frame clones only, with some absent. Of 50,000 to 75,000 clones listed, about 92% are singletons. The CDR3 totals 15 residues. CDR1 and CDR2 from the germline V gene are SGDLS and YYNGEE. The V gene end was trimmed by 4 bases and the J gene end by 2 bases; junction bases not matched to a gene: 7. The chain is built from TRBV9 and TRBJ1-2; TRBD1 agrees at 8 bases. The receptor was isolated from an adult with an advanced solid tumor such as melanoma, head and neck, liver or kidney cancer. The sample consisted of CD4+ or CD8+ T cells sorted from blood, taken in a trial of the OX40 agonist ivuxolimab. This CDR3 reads CASSKGQAENYGYTF. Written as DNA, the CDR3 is TGTGCCAGCAGCAAGGGACAGGCGGAAAACTATGGCTACACCTTC.